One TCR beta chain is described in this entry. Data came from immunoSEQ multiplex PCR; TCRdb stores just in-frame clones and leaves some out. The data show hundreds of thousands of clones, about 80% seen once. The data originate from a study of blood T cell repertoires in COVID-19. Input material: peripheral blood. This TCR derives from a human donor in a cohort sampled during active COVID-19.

The CDR3 region has the DNA TGTGCCAGCTCCCTGACAGGGTACAATGAGCAGTTCTTC. Translating gives CASSLTGYNEQFF. V gene TRBV19 combines with J gene TRBJ2-1; 7 positions agree with TRBD1. With V trimmed by 9 bases and J by 4 bases, 6 bases remained unmatched. Looked up from germline, CDR1 is LNHDA and CDR2 is SQIVND (reference sequence). This CDR3 is 13 amino acids long.